This TCR delta chain was sequenced in a study of gamma-delta T cells after stem cell transplantation. This clone was counted only a few times. The amino acid sequence in TCRdb belongs to a much larger clone and departs from this DNA's translation at residue 7, likely a sequencing read error; the sequence shown is translated from the DNA. TCRdb re-called the RT-PCR reads using CATT. The sample lists around 2,000 delta-chain clones; approximately 1.2% were seen once. The source is a human donor. It is not recorded whose cells these are; they may come from a transplant donor. Sequencing input: gamma-delta T cells.

The chain's CDR3 is CACDTVEPPGLGATLLSSWDTRQMFF. As DNA, the CDR3 is TGTGCCTGTGACACCGTAGAGCCCCCGGGGCTGGGGGCCACCCTTCTCAGTTCCTGGGACACCCGACAGATGTTTTTC. The rearrangement joins TRDV2 to TRDJ3; 7 nucleotides line up with TRDD3. In germline, CDR1 is GEAIGNYY, CDR2 EKD. J was trimmed by 1 base and V by 0 bases; bases with no gene match: 29. This CDR3 region has 26 residues.